This T cell receptor (beta chain) was recovered during a study of T-cell memory formation after mild COVID-19. This clonotype was recorded a few times. A single record per CDR3 protein comes from TCRdb applying MiXCR to the 5' RACE reads. The table lists around 180,000 distinct CDR3 sequences, around 18% of them singletons, with under 4.5% in the top ten. CDR1 is SGHRS, CDR2 YFSETQ, per germline. V was clipped by 2 bases and J by 3 bases, with 11 bases between them. The CDR3 contains 14 residues. Sequenced: PBMCs or a T cell subset sorted from them (not recorded which). The TCR originated in a man aged 18 to 29 who had mild COVID-19 (a few samples of this study predate the infection). Cell type and time point are not known. The chain is built from TRBV5-1 and TRBJ2-5, with D unclear. The CDR3 bases are TGCGCCAGCAGCTTAAGCGTAATGGAAGAGACCCAGTACTTC. It specifies CASSLSVMEETQYF.